The entry below gives a single TCR beta chain sequence along with its context. No cognate antigen has been identified for it. Base qualities are not at hand, and no much larger clone is one base apart. The data are from a study of OX40 agonist ivuxolimab in advanced cancers. Study-wide context: The costimulatory receptor OX40 (CD134) was targeted by ivuxolimab, a fully human IgG2 agonistic monoclonal antibody. Intravenous ivuxolimab was administered to patients every 2 weeks at six dose levels: 0.01, 0.1, 0.3, 1.5, 3 and 10 mg/kg. Of the approximately 54 patients in dose escalation, about 20 had hepatocellular carcinoma, roughly 15 had melanoma, 9 had renal cell carcinoma and 9 had head and neck cancer. In the dose-escalation cohort, 75% to 90% of patients were male, and the mean age was 60 years with a range of about 23 to 79. Prior anti-PD-1, anti-PD-L1 or anti-CTLA-4 therapy was permitted, and approximately 40% of dose-escalation patients had received checkpoint inhibitors. Partial responses occurred in three dose-escalation patients, of whom one had hepatocellular carcinoma and two had cutaneous melanoma. Peripheral TCRbeta sequencing aimed to test whether ivuxolimab altered TCR sequence diversity and caused clonal T-cell expansion. The monotherapy dose-escalation portion (N of about 50 patients) of the phase I ivuxolimab trial is reported in the paper.

Patients with a history of autoimmune disease or receiving systemic immunosuppression were excluded from the trial. Peripheral blood for TCR sequencing was collected from all dose cohorts at baseline, on cycle 4 day 1, and on cycle 7 day 1. The samples were drawn from a first-in-human, open-label, multicenter phase I dose-escalation trial of ivuxolimab. Adults with locally advanced or metastatic melanoma, renal cell carcinoma, hepatocellular carcinoma or head and neck squamous cell carcinoma were enrolled in the trial. Before TCR sequencing, CD4+ and CD8+ T cells were separately sorted from peripheral blood. Results the study describes overall, beyond this receptor: Low levels of normalized T-cell clonal expansion were also seen in some patients who did not respond. At doses of 0.1 to 3.0 mg/kg, clonal expansion of both CD4+ and CD8+ blood T cells was observed from baseline to week 6. Which antigens the clonally expanded peripheral T cells were specific for was not determined. In the 0.1-3.0 mg/kg groups, partial responders had among the lowest normalized peripheral clonal expansion, particularly in CD8+ T cells. After ivuxolimab, expanded clones were on average more numerous among CD8+ T cells than among CD4+ T cells.

Unmatched junction bases come to 4, with V trimmed by 4 bases and J by 9 bases. Reading from cysteine to phenylalanine, the CDR3 counts 11 amino acids. CDR3 DNA is the only sequence kept; it has 33 bases, read in frame from the first base. Taken from the germline V gene, the CDR1 and CDR2 loops are SGHTS and YDEGEE. Genomic DNA was isolated from the sorted cells so that the TCRbeta CDR3 region could be sequenced. TCRbeta CDR3 regions were sequenced using the immunoSEQ Assay. TCRdb provides this immuneACCESS table in a form limited to in-frame rearrangements. Some clones are lacking; in checked studies, under half of them reflect an unresolved V gene, and why the rest are absent is not known. Across this sample there are fewer than 55,000 clones, with roughly 80% seen only once. The top ten clonotypes cover approximately 6.8% of the sample.

The origin of this receptor is an adult with an advanced solid tumor such as melanoma, head and neck, liver or kidney cancer. Rearrangement joined TRBV5-8 to TRBJ2-7; 7 middle bases align to TRBD1. Sample: CD4+ or CD8+ T cells sorted from blood, taken in a trial of the OX40 agonist ivuxolimab. The bases are TGTGCCAGCAGCCAGACAGGGTGGCAGTACTTC. Its protein product is CASSQTGWQYF.